One and the same sample provided the 15 T cell receptor beta chains below, sequenced in a study of PD-1 blockade in classical Hodgkin lymphoma. After autologous stem cell transplantation all patients relapsed, and prior brentuximab vedotin exposure differed between cohorts. TCRdb keeps only in-frame clones here, not all; method: immunoSEQ multiplex PCR. The sample yields some 43,000 clones, roughly 86% seen once. The sequenced sample was peripheral blood mononuclear cells (PBMCs), obtained before the second cycle of nivolumab. The origin of the receptors is a human donor with classical Hodgkin lymphoma.

The V and J genes are TRBV27 and TRBJ2-3; D gene uncertain. V gave up 4 bases and J gave up 2 bases, with 13 bases separating them. The V gene's germline CDR1 is MNHEY and CDR2 SMNVEV (reference sequence). CDR3 length: 15 residues. The CDR3 nucleotides are TGTGCCAGCAGTTCAATTGGGGTAGACACAGATACGCAGTATTTT. This codes for CASSSIGVDTDTQYF.

The chain combines TRBV19 with TRBJ2-7, with 8 bases fitting TRBD1. Germline loops: CDR1 LNHDA, CDR2 SQIVND (reference sequence). The CDR3 contains 13 residues. V lost 6 bases to trimming and J lost 0 bases; unmatched junction nucleotides: 1. CDR3 sequence: CASRDRGSYEQYF. Here the CDR3 DNA reads TGTGCCAGTAGAGACAGGGGCTCCTACGAGCAGTACTTC. Variable domain in full (rest from reference TRBV19 and TRBJ2-7): DGGITQSPKYLFRKEGQNVTLSCEQNLNHDAMYWYRQDPGQGLRLIYYSQIVNDFQKGDIAEGYSVSREKKESFPLTVTSAQKNPTAFYLCASRDRGSYEQYFGPGTRLTVT.

J is TRBJ2-1 and V is TRBV5-1; 9 bases are shared with TRBD1. Trimming took 6 bases from V and 2 from J; bases not matched to a gene: 9. The CDR3 spans 16 residues. From germline, CDR1 is SGHRS and CDR2 YFSETQ. The CDR3 coding sequence is TGCGCCAGCACCGAGTCCGGGACAGGGACCTACAATGAGCAGTTCTTC. Its translation is CASTESGTGTYNEQFF.

The CDR3 is CASRVPGQGSYEQYF. The CDR3, as DNA: TGTGCCAGCAGGGTGCCGGGACAGGGCTCCTACGAGCAGTACTTC. V usage is TRBV6-1 and J usage is TRBJ2-7; 9 bases agree with TRBD1. J was trimmed by 0 bases and V by 6 bases; bases with no gene match: 6. There are 15 residues in the CDR3. Germline CDR1 MNHNS, CDR2 SASEGT.

The chain carries TRBV5-1 and TRBJ2-7; TRBD2 is a possible D gene (6 bases). Trimming shortened V by 4 bases and J by 1 base, and 12 bases separated the two germline ends. The CDR3 length is 14 residues. CDR1 is SGHRS, CDR2 YFSETQ, per germline. DNA of the CDR3: TGCGCCAGCAGCCCCGGGGGACGGTCCTACGAGCAGTACTTC. Its protein is CASSPGGRSYEQYF.

This chain links TRBV7-8 with TRBJ2-7, with 10 nucleotides matching TRBD2. Germline CDR1 reads SGHVS; CDR2 reads FQNEAQ. The CDR3 runs to 16 residues. V gave up 1 base and J gave up 1 base; unmatched junction bases: 4. In nucleotides, the CDR3 is TGTGCCAGCAGCTTAGATCCTAGCGGGAGTTCCTACGAGCAGTACTTC. Translated, it gives CASSLDPSGSSYEQYF.

The chain recombines TRBV5-4 with TRBJ2-2; 11 nucleotides line up with TRBD2. V dropped 5 bases and J dropped 7; count of bases not matched to a gene: 7. The CDR3 totals 15 residues. CDR1 is SGHNT, CDR2 YYREEE, per germline (reference sequence). The CDR3 bases are TGTGCCAGCAGACAACTAGCGGGAGCCGACGGGGAGCTGTTTTTT. Its protein product is CASRQLAGADGELFF.

This clone has a single count. The chain is built from TRBV6-1 and TRBJ2-3, with 8 bases aligning to TRBD2. V dropped 3 bases and J dropped 4; count of bases not matched to a gene: 6. The CDR3 extends over 15 amino acids. Germline V gene lookup returns CDR1 MNHNS and CDR2 SASEGT. The CDR3 spells CASSDTGGPSDTQYF. In DNA, the CDR3 is TGTGCCAGCAGTGATACGGGAGGGCCATCAGATACGCAGTATTTT.

The genes are TRBV7-9 and TRBJ2-7, with 9 nucleotides matching TRBD1. This CDR3 region has 15 residues. The germline V gene encodes CDR1 SEHNR and CDR2 FQNEAQ (reference sequence). Germline trimming cut 1 base from V and 2 bases from J; bases unmatched to any gene: 3. CDR3 coding DNA: TGTGCCAGCAGCTTAGGGACAGGGGTAACCTACGAGCAGTACTTC. Translating it yields CASSLGTGVTYEQYF.

The J gene is TRBJ2-5, the V gene TRBV7-9; D unresolved. V lost 3 bases to trimming and J lost 5 bases, with 7 bases between them. CDR3 length: 12 residues. The germline V gene encodes CDR1 SEHNR and CDR2 FQNEAQ (reference sequence). CDR3 protein: CASSLRGETQYF. The CDR3 DNA reads as TGTGCCAGCAGCTTGCGTGGGGAGACCCAGTACTTC. Complete variable domain (other parts from reference TRBV7-9 and TRBJ2-5): DTGVSQNPRHKITKRGQNVTFRCDPISEHNRLYWYRQTLGQGPEFLTYFQNEAQLEKSRLLSDRFSAERPKGSFSTLEIQRTEQGDSAMYLCASSLRGETQYFGPGTRLLVL.

J is TRBJ2-5 and V is TRBV15; TRBD1 is a possible D gene (6 bases). Germline values: CDR1 LNHNV, CDR2 YYDKDF (reference sequence). The CDR3 contains 15 residues. Deletions cut 0 bases from V and 4 bases from J, with 12 bases between. CDR3 sequence reads: CATSRDWTARETQYF. The CDR3 nucleotides are TGTGCCACCAGCAGAGATTGGACAGCTCGAGAGACCCAGTACTTC.

The V call is TRBV5-1, the J call TRBJ1-2, with unresolved D. V lost 0 bases, J lost 0 bases, and 9 bases lay in between. The length of the CDR3 is 15 residues. Germline CDR1 reads SGHRS; CDR2 reads YFSETQ. CDR3 in DNA: TGCGCCAGCAGCTTGGCCAGGCCGACTAACTATGGCTACACCTTC. Encoded protein: CASSLARPTNYGYTF.

CDR3 in amino acids: CASSYRTERQPQHF. CDR3 DNA sequence: TGTGCCAGCAGTTATAGGACAGAAAGGCAGCCCCAGCATTTT. The V and J genes are TRBV6-6 and TRBJ1-5; D is perhaps TRBD1 (6 bases). V dropped 3 bases and J dropped 7 bases, with 13 bases sitting between them. CDR1 and CDR2 from the germline V gene are MNHNY and SVGAGI (reference sequence). The CDR3 covers 14 residues.

The V and J genes are TRBV5-1 and TRBJ2-7, with 7 bases that match TRBD1. Germline assignment: CDR1 SGHRS and CDR2 YFSETQ. The CDR3 is 13 amino acids. V shed 4 bases and J 4 bases; nucleotides not matched to a gene: 5. The CDR3 DNA follows: TGCGCCAGCAGCGGCTCCAGGGGGTACGAGCAGTACTTC. It is translated as CASSGSRGYEQYF.

The rearrangement joins TRBV21-1 to TRBJ1-6. TRBV21-1 is a pseudogene segment. The CDR3 runs to 16 residues. The CDR3 DNA reads as TGTGCCAGCAGCAAACCCCGCCTAACCGCGGTTTCACCCCTCCACTTT. Translated, it gives CASSKPRLTAVSPLHF.